A single T cell receptor beta chain is shown here with its context. Antigen: not known. The data originate from a study of T-cell memory formation after mild COVID-19. For the study at large: Largely donor-specific TCR clusters were found. Study outcomes and limitations: Nothing confirmed that second-wave clones peaking on day 37 were specific for SARS-CoV-2.

The CDR3 has 15 residues. The germline V gene encodes CDR1 SGHDT and CDR2 YYEEEE. The germline V and J ends were trimmed by 2 bases and 9 bases, with 18 bases remaining between them. TCRdb re-called the 5' RACE reads with MiXCR, one entry per CDR3 protein. The sample includes 190,000 or so distinct CDR3 sequences, 27% of them seen just once. This clonotype was sampled from an adult woman who had mild COVID-19 (a few samples of this study predate the infection). Cell type and time point are not known. The rearrangement links TRBV5-6 to TRBJ1-3; no definite D call. Specimen: PBMCs or a T cell subset sorted from them (not recorded which). In DNA form, the CDR3 reads TGTGCCAGCAGCTTACATGGCGCCGTAGGACTCACCATATATTTT. Translated, it gives CASSLHGAVGLTIYF.